Here is one T cell receptor (beta chain) with its context. This specimen comes from a study of response to subunit inactivated influenza vaccine. TCRdb reanalysed the RT-PCR reads using MiXCR and keeps one entry per CDR3 protein. The sample holds 550,000 to 600,000 distinct CDR3 sequences, approximately 10% seen once. This receptor was taken from a man aged 45 to 65 who received an inactivated influenza vaccine. Source: PBMCs from blood, taken on the day of vaccination.

The CDR3 DNA reads TGTGCCAGCATCGGAGGGGCAGGGCGCAACGAGCAGTACTTC. Protein sequence: CASIGGAGRNEQYF. The chain carries TRBV7-9 and TRBJ2-7; a weak D match, TRBD2 (6 bases). The V gene's germline CDR1 is SEHNR and CDR2 FQNEAQ (reference sequence). Trimming removed 7 bases at V and 5 bases at J, with 18 bases between. CDR3 length equals 14 residues.